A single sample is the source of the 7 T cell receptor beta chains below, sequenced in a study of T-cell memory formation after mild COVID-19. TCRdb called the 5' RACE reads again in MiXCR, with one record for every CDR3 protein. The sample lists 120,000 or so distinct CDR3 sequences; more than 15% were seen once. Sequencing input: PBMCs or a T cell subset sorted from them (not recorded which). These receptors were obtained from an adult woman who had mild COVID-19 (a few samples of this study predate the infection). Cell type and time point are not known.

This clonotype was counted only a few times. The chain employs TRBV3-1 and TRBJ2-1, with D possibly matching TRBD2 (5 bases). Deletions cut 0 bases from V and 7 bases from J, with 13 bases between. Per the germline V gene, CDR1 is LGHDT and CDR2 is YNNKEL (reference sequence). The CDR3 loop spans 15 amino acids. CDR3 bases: TGTGCCAGCAGCCAAGACCCGGGAAGTTTGAATGAGCAGTTCTTC. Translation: CASSQDPGSLNEQFF.

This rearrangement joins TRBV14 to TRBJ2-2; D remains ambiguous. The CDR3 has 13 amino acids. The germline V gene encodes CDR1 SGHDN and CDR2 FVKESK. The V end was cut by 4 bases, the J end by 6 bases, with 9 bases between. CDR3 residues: CASSPAGPGELFF. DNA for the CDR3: TGTGCCAGCAGCCCTGCAGGACCCGGGGAGCTGTTTTTT.

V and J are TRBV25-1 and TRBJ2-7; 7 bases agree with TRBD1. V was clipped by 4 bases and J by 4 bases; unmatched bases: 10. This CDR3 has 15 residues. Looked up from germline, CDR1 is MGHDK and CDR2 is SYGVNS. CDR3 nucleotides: TGTGCCAGCAGTGCAATGAACAGGGGTTCGTACGAGCAGTACTTC. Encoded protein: CASSAMNRGSYEQYF.

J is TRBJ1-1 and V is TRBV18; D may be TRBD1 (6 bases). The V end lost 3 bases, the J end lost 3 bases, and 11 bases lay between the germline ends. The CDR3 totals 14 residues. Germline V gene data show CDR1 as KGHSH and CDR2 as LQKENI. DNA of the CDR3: TGTGCCAGCTCACCCCTCCGGACAGACACTGAAGCTTTCTTT. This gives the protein CASSPLRTDTEAFF.

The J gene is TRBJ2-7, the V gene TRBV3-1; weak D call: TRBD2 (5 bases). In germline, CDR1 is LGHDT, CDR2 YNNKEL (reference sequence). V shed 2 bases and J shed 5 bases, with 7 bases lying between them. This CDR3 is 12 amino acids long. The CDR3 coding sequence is TGTGCCAGCAGCCAATCTAGCAACGAGCAGTACTTC. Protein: CASSQSSNEQYF.

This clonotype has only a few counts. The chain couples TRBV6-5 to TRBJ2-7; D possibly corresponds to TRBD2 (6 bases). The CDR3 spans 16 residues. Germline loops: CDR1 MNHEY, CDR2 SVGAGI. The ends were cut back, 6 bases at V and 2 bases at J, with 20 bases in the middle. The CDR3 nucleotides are TGTGCCAGCAGAGCCCAAGGGTGGGAGGACACCTACGAGCAGTACTTC. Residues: CASRAQGWEDTYEQYF.

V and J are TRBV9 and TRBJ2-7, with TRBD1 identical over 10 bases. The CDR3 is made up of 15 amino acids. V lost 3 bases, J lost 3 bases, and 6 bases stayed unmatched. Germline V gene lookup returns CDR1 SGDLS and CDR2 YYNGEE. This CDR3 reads CASSENRDRGYEQYF. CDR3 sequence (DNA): TGTGCCAGCAGCGAAAACCGGGACAGGGGCTACGAGCAGTACTTC.